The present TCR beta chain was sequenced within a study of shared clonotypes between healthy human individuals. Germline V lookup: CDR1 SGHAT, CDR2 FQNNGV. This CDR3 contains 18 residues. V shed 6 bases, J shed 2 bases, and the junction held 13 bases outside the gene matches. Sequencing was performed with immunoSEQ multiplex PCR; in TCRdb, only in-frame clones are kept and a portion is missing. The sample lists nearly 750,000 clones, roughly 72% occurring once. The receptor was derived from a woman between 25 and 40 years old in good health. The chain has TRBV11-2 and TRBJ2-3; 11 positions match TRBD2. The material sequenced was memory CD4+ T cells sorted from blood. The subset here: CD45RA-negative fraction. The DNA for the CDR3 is TGTGCCAGCAGTTCGACTAGCGGGATGCGCCCCAACACAGATACGCAGTATTTT. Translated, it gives CASSSTSGMRPNTDTQYF. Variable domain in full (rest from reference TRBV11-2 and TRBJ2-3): EAGVAQSPRYKIIEKRQSVAFWCNPISGHATLYWYQQILGQGPKLLIQFQNNGVVDDSQLPKDRFSAERLKGVDSTLKIQPAKLEDSAVYLCASSSTSGMRPNTDTQYFGPGTRLTVL.